Listed below are T cell receptor beta chains from one sample, sequenced in a study of T-cell memory formation after mild COVID-19. TCRdb re-analysed the 5' RACE reads in MiXCR, keeping a single row per CDR3 protein. The sample records 300,000 to 350,000 distinct CDR3 sequences, 13% being singletons. What was sequenced was PBMCs or a T cell subset sorted from them (not recorded which). The source of these receptors is a man younger than 35 who had mild COVID-19 (a few samples of this study predate the infection). Cell type and time point are not known. Both conserved end residues are part of each CDR3. A D gene is named only where the DNA matches it firmly. Clone size is given for some rows only: seen once, a few or many times, or a class if the clone is expanded.

j_call	d_call	v_call	clone_size	cdr3_aa	cdr3_nt
TRBJ2-4	.	TRBV7-9	.	CASSSRVGGAAKNIQYF	TGTGCCAGCAGTTCCAGGGTAGGAGGGGCAGCCAAAAACATTCAGTACTTC
TRBJ1-2	.	TRBV28	.	CASSPQTTGYTF	TGTGCCAGCAGTCCCCAGACAACTGGCTACACCTTC
TRBJ1-1	.	TRBV6-2/TRBV6-3	many	CASSWANTEAFF	TGTGCCAGCAGTTGGGCGAACACTGAAGCTTTCTTT
TRBJ1-2	TRBD1	TRBV20-1	few	CSALGTAANYGYTF	TGCAGTGCTCTGGGGACAGCCGCTAACTATGGCTACACCTTC
TRBJ2-7	TRBD2	TRBV7-8	.	CASSPPGTSFVSQYF	TGTGCCAGCAGCCCACCCGGGACTAGCTTTGTGTCGCAGTACTTC
TRBJ1-3	.	TRBV20-1	.	CSAKDRSSGNTIYF	TGCAGTGCCAAGGACAGAAGCTCTGGAAACACCATATATTTT
TRBJ2-5	.	TRBV5-1	.	CASSLGSGKETQYF	TGCGCCAGCAGCTTGGGCTCCGGGAAAGAGACCCAGTACTTC
TRBJ2-7	.	TRBV4-1	few	CASSPQVTYEQYF	TGCGCCAGCAGCCCACAGGTAACCTACGAGCAGTACTTC
TRBJ2-7	.	TRBV7-2	.	CASSLDPGLNYEQYF	TGTGCCAGCAGCTTAGATCCGGGCTTGAACTACGAGCAGTACTTC
TRBJ2-3	.	TRBV5-6	.	CASSFWPDTQYF	TGTGCCAGCAGCTTTTGGCCAGATACGCAGTATTTT
TRBJ2-2	.	TRBV11-2	few	CASSLAPPPAGELFF	TGTGCCAGCAGCTTAGCCCCCCCGCCCGCCGGGGAGCTGTTTTTT
TRBJ2-1	TRBD1	TRBV7-2	many	CASSRDRGPNEQFF	TGTGCCAGCAGCCGGGACAGGGGGCCCAATGAGCAGTTCTTC
TRBJ1-5	.	TRBV6-2/TRBV6-3	.	CASSYSIQPQHF	TGTGCCAGCAGTTACTCCATTCAGCCCCAGCATTTT
TRBJ2-5	TRBD1	TRBV2	.	CASNTGGKETQYF	TGTGCCAGCAACACAGGGGGGAAAGAGACCCAGTACTTC
TRBJ2-7	TRBD2	TRBV5-4	.	CASRSASGGYEQYF	TGTGCCAGCAGATCTGCTAGCGGGGGGTACGAGCAGTACTTC
TRBJ1-5	.	TRBV12-3/TRBV12-4	few	CASSLKLTGPQHF	TGTGCCAGCAGTTTAAAGCTCACGGGGCCCCAGCATTTT
TRBJ2-3	TRBD2	TRBV20-1	.	CSARDLAGEDTQYF	TGCAGTGCTAGAGATTTAGCGGGGGAAGATACGCAGTATTTT
TRBJ1-1	TRBD1	TRBV28	few	CASSPPGGRTAFF	TGTGCCAGCAGTCCCCCAGGGGGACGAACGGCTTTCTTT
TRBJ1-2	.	TRBV20-1	few	CSASPGGYRVYGYTF	TGCAGTGCTAGCCCCGGGGGGTATCGCGTCTATGGCTACACCTTC
TRBJ2-5	.	TRBV7-9	.	CASSNSPGQLETQYF	TGTGCCAGCAGTAACTCCCCTGGGCAGCTGGAGACCCAGTACTTC
TRBJ2-3	.	TRBV7-8	few	CASSRDPSARDTQYF	TGTGCCAGCAGCAGGGACCCGAGTGCGAGAGATACGCAGTATTTT